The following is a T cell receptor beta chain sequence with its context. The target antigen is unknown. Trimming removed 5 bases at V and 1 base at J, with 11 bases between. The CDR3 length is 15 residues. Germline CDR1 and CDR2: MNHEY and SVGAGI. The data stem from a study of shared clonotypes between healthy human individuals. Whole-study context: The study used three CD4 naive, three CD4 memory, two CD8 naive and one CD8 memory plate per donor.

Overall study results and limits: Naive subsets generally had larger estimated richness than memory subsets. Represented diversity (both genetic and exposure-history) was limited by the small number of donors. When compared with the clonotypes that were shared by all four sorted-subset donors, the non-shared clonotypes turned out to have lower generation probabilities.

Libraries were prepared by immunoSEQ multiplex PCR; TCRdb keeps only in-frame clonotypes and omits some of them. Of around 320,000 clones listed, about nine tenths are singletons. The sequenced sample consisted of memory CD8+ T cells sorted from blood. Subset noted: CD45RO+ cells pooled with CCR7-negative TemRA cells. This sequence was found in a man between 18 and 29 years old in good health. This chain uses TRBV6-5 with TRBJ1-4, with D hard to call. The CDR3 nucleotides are TGTGCCAGCAGTAGATGGGTGGAAACTAATGAAAAACTGTTTTTT. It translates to CASSRWVETNEKLFF.